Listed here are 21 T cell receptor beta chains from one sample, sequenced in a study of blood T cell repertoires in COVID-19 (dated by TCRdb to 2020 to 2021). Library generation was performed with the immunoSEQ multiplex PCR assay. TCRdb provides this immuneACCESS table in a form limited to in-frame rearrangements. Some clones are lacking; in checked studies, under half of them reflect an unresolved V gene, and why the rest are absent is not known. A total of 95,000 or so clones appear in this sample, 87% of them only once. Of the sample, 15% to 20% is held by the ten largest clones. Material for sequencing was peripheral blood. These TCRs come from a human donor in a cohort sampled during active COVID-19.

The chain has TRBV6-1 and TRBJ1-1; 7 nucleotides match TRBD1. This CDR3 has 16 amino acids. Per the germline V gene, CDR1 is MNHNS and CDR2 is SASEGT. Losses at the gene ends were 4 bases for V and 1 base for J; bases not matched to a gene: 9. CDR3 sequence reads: CASSGNPGQTNTEAFF. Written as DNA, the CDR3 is TGTGCCAGCAGTGGAAACCCGGGACAGACGAACACTGAAGCTTTCTTT.

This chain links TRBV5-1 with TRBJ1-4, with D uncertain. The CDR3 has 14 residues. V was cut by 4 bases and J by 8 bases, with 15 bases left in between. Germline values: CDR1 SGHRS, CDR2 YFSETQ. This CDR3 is CASSPGASGEKLFF. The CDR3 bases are TGCGCCAGCAGCCCCGGAGCCTCCGGCGAAAAACTGTTTTTT.

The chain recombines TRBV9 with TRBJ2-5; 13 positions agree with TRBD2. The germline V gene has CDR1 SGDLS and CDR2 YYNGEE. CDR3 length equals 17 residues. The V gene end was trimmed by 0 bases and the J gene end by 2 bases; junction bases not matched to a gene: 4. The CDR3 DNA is TGTGCCAGCAGCGTAGAACTAGCGGGGGGGATACAAGAGACCCAGTACTTC. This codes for CASSVELAGGIQETQYF.

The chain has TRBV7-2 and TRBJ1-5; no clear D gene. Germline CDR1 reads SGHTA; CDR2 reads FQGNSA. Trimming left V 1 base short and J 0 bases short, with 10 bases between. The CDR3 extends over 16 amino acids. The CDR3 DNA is TGTGCCAGCAGCTTAGAAACAGCTTATAGCAATCAGCCCCAGCATTTT. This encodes CASSLETAYSNQPQHF. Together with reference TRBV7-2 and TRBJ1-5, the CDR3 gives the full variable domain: GAGVSQSPSNKVTEKGKDVELRCDPISGHTALYWYRQSLGQGLEFLIYFQGNSAPDKSGLPSDRFSAERTGGSVSTLTIQRTQQEDSAVYLCASSLETAYSNQPQHFGDGTRLSIL.

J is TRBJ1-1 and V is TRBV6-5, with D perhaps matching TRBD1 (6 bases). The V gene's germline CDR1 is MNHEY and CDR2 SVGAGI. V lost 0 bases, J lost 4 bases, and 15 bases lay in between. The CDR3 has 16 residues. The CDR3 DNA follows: TGTGCCAGCAGTTACTCGAGGGGGGGGCCGGTCACTGAAGCTTTCTTT. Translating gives CASSYSRGGPVTEAFF.

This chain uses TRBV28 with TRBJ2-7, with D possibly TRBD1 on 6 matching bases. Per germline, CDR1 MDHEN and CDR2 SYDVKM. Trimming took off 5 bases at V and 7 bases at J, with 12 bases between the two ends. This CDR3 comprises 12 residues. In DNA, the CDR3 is TGTGCCAGCAGTCGCAGGGGCCGAGAGCAGTACTTC. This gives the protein CASSRRGREQYF. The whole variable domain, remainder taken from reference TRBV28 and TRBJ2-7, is DVKVTQSSRYLVKRTGEKVFLECVQDMDHENMFWYRQDPGLGLRLIYFSYDVKMKEKGDIPEGYSVSREKKERFSLILESASTNQTSMYLCASSRRGREQYFGPGTRLTVT.

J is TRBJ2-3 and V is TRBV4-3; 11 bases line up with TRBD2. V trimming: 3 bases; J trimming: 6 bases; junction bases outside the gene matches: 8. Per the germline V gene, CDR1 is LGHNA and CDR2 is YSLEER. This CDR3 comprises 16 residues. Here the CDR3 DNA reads TGCGCCAGCAGCCAGCATAGCGGGGGGGCCGGGGATACGCAGTATTTT. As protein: CASSQHSGGAGDTQYF.

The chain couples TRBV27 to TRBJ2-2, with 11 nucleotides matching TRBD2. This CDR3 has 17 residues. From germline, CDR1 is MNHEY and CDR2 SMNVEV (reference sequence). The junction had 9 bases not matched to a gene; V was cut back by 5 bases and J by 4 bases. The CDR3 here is CASSLSGGGAGTGELFF. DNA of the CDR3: TGTGCCAGCAGTCTTAGCGGGGGGGGTGCGGGCACCGGGGAGCTGTTTTTT.

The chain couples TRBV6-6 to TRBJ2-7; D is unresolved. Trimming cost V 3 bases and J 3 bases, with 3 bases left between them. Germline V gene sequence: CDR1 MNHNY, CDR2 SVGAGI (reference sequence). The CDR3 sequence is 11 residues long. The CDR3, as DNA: TGTGCCAGCAGTTATTACTACGAGCAGTACTTC. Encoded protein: CASSYYYEQYF.

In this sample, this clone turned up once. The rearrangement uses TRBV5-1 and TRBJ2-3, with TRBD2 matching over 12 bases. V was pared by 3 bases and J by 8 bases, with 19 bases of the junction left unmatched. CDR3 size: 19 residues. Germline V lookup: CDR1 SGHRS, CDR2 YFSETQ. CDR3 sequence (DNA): TGCGCCAGCAGCTCCTCGGGGACTAGCGGGCAGATTGGTAGGGGTACGCAGTATTTT. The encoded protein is CASSSSGTSGQIGRGTQYF.

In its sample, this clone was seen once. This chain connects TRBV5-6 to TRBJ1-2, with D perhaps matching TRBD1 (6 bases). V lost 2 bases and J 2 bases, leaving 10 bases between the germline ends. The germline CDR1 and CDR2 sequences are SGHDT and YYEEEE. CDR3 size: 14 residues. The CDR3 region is CASSLQGFNYGYTF. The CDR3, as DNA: TGTGCCAGCAGCTTACAGGGCTTCAACTATGGCTACACCTTC.

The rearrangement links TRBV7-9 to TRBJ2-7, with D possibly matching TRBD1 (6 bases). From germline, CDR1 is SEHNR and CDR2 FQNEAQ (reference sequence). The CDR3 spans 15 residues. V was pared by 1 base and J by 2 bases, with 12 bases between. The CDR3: CASSLGGRITYEQYF. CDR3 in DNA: TGTGCCAGCAGCTTAGGGGGGCGGATAACCTACGAGCAGTACTTC.

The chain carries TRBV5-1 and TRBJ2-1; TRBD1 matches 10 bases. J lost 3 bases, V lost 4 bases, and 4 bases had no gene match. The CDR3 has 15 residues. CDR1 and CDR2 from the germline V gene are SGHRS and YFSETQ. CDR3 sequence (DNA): TGCGCCAGCAGCATGGGACAGGGGAACTACAATGAGCAGTTCTTC. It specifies CASSMGQGNYNEQFF.

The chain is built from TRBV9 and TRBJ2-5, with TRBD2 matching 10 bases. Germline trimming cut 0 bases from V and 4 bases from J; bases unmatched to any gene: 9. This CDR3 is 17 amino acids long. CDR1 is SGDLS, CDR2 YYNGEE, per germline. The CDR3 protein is CASSVGLTSGVAETQYF. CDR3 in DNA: TGTGCCAGCAGCGTAGGCCTAACTAGCGGGGTTGCAGAGACCCAGTACTTC.

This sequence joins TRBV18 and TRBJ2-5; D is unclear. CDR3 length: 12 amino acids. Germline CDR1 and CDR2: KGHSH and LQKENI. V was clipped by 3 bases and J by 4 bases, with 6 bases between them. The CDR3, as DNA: TGTGCCAGCTCACCGGGCCGAGAGACCCAGTACTTC. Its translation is CASSPGRETQYF.

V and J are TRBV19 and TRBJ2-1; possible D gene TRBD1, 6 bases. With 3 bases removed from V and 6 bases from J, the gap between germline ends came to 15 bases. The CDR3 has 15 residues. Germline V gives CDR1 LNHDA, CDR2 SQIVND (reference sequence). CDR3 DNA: TGTGCCAGTAGTATTGGGTCAGGGGAAGGCAATGAGCAGTTCTTC. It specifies CASSIGSGEGNEQFF.

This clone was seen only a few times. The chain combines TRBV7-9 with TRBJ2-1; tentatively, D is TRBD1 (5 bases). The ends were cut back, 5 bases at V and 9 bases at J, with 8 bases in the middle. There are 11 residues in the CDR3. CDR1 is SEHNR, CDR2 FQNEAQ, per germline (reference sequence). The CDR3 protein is CASSLGAEQFF. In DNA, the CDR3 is TGTGCCAGCAGCCTAGGGGCTGAGCAGTTCTTC.

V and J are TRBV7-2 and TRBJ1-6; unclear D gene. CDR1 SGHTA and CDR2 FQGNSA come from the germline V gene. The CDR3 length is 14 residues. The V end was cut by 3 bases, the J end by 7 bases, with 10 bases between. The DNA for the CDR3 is TGTGCCAGCAGCTTTGGCCAGGTCAATTCACCCCTCCACTTT. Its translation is CASSFGQVNSPLHF.

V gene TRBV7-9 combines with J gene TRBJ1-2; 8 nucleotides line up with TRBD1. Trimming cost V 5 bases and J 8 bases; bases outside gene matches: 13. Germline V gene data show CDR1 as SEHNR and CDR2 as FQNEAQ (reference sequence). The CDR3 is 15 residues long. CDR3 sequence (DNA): TGTGCCAGCAGCGGACGCCAGGGGGCCCCGGGGGGCTACACCTTC. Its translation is CASSGRQGAPGGYTF.

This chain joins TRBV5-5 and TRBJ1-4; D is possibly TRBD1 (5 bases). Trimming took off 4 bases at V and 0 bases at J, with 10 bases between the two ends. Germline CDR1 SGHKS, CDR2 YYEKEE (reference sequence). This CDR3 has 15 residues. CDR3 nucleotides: TGTGCCAGCAGCATACAGGTCGCAACTAATGAAAAACTGTTTTTT. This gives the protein CASSIQVATNEKLFF.

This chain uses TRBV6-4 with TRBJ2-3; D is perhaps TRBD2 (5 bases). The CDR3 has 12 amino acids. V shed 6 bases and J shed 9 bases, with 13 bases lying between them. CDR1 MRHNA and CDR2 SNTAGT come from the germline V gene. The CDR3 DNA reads TGTGCCAGCAGCCGCCTTTGGAGGACGCAGTATTTT. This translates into CASSRLWRTQYF.